This T cell receptor (beta chain) was captured in a study of neurological immune-mediated disorders. This CDR3 comprises 14 residues. Germline CDR1 MNHNY, CDR2 SVGAGI (reference sequence). V gave up 4 bases and J gave up 3 bases, with 12 bases separating them. This clonotype was counted many times. Its antigen is currently unknown. As for the cDNA, it was generated by 5'RACE with 10-nucleotide random UMIs. TCRdb recomputed calls from the 5' RACE reads with MiXCR, one row per CDR3 protein. The data show around 50,000 distinct CDR3 sequences, under 4.5% seen once. Whole-study results and caveats: Because no CDR3 amino acid sequences were shared across subjects by expanded clones, private repertoires were suggested in all groups. The phylogenetic placement of 18 of 34 multiple sclerosis patients' repertoires in one related-CDR3 cluster constitutes a possible signature. The multiple sclerosis repertoire cluster had no clinical or MRI feature associated with it.

The receptor was derived from a woman aged 25 to 45 with multiple sclerosis. The sequenced sample was PBMCs. The chain carries TRBV6-6 and TRBJ2-5; D gene ambiguous. This CDR3 reads CASSSGRWKETQYF. The CDR3 region has the DNA TGTGCCAGCAGTTCCGGCAGGTGGAAAGAGACCCAGTACTTC.